This T cell receptor beta chain was recorded in a study of blood T cell repertoires in COVID-19. Study-wide context: Samples taken during acute and convalescent COVID-19 were collected in the United States, Italy and Spain. In each case, the material was cDNA or gDNA derived from T cells, B-cell-depleted T cells, or PBMCs.

Per the germline V gene, CDR1 is SGDLS and CDR2 is YYNGEE. After removal of 3 bases from V and 5 bases from J, the junction contained 4 bases not matched to a gene. The CDR3 covers 13 residues. How the authors handled the data: Amplifying reference gene primers gave estimates of nucleated cell counts. The data were produced by immunoSEQ multiplex PCR, yet TCRdb's version contains in-frame clones alone and is incomplete. The V and J calls and clone size are taken from that table; D and trimming were inferred from the DNA. The sample lists more than 200,000 clones; about 88% were seen once. This chain joins TRBV9 and TRBJ2-5; TRBD1 matches at 7 bases. The material sequenced was peripheral blood. This receptor was taken from a woman aged 60-75 years with acute or convalescent COVID-19. The CDR3 loop reads CASSADRAETQYF. The CDR3 DNA follows: TGTGCCAGCAGCGCAGACAGGGCGGAGACCCAGTACTTC.